The 2 T cell receptor beta chains in this list originate from one sample, sequenced in a study of CD8 T cells in ankylosing spondylitis. Study-level results: Characteristic of ankylosing spondylitis blood, it appeared, was a TCR beta motif comprising about 8 highly homologous variants.

Each CDR3 protein is one row after TCRdb ran MiXCR on the 5' RACE reads. The sample holds almost 400,000 distinct CDR3 sequences; around 24% are singletons and the top ten take about 16%. Their antigens are not known. The sample was blood, either unsorted or a sorted T cell fraction (not recorded which). The receptors were sampled from a male donor with ankylosing spondylitis.

The chain uses TRBV25-1 and TRBJ1-1; 7 nucleotides align to TRBD1. CDR1 MGHDK and CDR2 SYGVNS come from the germline V gene. The CDR3 is made up of 14 amino acids. V gave up 4 bases and J gave up 5 bases; unmatched junction bases: 7. This chain's CDR3 is CASSVIDRETEAFF. The CDR3 DNA reads TGTGCCAGCAGTGTTATCGACAGGGAAACTGAAGCTTTCTTT. The complete variable domain, with remaining parts taken from reference TRBV25-1 and TRBJ1-1, reads EADIYQTPRYLVIGTGKKITLECSQTMGHDKMYWYQQDPGMELHLIHYSYGVNSTEKGDLSSESTVSRIRTEHFPLTLESARPSHTSQYLCASSVIDRETEAFFGQGTRLTVV.

The table lists this clonotype with a few counts. The genes are TRBV18 and TRBJ2-2; 7 bases fit TRBD2. The CDR3 totals 17 residues. CDR1 and CDR2 (germline): KGHSH, LQKENI. J lost 6 bases, V lost 2 bases, and 12 bases had no gene match. In nucleotides, the CDR3 is TGTGCCAGCTCACCAGAGTCGCTAGCGGTACGCTCCGGGGAGCTGTTTTTT. Translated, it gives CASSPESLAVRSGELFF.